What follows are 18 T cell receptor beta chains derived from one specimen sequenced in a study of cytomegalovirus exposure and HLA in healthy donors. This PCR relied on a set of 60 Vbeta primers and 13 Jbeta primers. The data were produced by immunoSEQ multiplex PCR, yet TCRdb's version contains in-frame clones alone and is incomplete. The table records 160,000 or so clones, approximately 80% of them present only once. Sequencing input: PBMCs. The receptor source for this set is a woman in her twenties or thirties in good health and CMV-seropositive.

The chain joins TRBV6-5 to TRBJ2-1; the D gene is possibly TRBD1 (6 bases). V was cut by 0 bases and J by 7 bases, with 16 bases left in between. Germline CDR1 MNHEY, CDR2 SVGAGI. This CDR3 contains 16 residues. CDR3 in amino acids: CASSYSIGERGNEQFF. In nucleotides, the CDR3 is TGTGCCAGCAGTTACTCAATCGGCGAGAGGGGGAATGAGCAGTTCTTC.

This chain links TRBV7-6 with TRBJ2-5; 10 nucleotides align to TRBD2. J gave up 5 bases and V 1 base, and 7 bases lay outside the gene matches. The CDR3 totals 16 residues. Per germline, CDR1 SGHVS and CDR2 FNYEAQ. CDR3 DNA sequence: TGTGCCAGCAGCTTAGTACCTAGCGGGGGCGGGGAGACCCAGTACTTC. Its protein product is CASSLVPSGGGETQYF.

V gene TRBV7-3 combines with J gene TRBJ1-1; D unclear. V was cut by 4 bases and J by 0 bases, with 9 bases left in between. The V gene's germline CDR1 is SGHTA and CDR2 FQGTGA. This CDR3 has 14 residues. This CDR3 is CASSSRKMNTEAFF. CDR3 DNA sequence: TGTGCCAGCAGCTCCAGGAAAATGAACACTGAAGCTTTCTTT.

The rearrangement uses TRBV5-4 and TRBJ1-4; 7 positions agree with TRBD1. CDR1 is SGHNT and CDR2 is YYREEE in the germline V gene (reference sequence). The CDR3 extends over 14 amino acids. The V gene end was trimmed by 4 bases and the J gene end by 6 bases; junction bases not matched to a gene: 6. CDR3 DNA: TGTGCCAGCAGCCCTGGAGGGGGCCATGAAAAACTGTTTTTT. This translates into CASSPGGGHEKLFF.

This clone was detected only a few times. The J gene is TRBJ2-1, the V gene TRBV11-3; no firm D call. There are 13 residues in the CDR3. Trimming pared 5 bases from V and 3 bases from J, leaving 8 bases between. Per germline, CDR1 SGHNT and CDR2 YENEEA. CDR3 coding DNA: TGTGCCAGCAGCGTCGGGTTCTACAATGAGCAGTTCTTC. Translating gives CASSVGFYNEQFF.

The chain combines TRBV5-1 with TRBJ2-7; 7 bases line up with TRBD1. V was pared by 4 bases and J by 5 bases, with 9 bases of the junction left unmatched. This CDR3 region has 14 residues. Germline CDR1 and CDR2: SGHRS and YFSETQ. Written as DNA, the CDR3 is TGCGCCAGCAGCGGAAGGGGGCCCCCTGACGAGCAGTACTTC. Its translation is CASSGRGPPDEQYF. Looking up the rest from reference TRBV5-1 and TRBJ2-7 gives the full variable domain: KAGVTQTPRYLIKTRGQQVTLSCSPISGHRSVSWYQQTPGQGLQFLFEYFSETQRNKGNFPGRFSGRQFSNSRSEMNVSTLELGDSALYLCASSGRGPPDEQYFGPGTRLTVT.

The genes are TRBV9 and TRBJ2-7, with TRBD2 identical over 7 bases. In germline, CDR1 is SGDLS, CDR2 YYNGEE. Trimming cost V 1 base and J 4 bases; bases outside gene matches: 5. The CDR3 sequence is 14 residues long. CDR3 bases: TGTGCCAGCAGCGTACGCGGGGGAATTTACGAGCAGTACTTC. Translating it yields CASSVRGGIYEQYF.

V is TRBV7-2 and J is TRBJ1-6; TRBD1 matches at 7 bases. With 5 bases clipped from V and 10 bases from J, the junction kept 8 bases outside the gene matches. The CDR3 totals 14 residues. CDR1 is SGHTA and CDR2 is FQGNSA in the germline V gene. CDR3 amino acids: CASSERQGFSPLHF. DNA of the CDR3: TGTGCCAGCAGCGAGCGACAGGGTTTCTCACCCCTCCACTTT. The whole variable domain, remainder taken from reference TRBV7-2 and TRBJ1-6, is GAGVSQSPSNKVTEKGKDVELRCDPISGHTALYWYRQSLGQGLEFLIYFQGNSAPDKSGLPSDRFSAERTGGSVSTLTIQRTQQEDSAVYLCASSERQGFSPLHFGNGTRLTVT.

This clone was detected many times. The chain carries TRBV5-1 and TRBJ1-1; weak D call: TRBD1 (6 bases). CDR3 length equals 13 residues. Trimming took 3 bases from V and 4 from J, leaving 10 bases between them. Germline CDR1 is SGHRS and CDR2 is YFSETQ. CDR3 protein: CASSSQGFTEAFF. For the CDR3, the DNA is TGCGCCAGCAGCTCCCAGGGGTTCACTGAAGCTTTCTTT.

In nucleotides, the CDR3 is TGTGCCAGCAGAATAGGCGGGGGCACAGATACGCAGTATTTT. It specifies CASRIGGGTDTQYF. V gene TRBV7-2 combines with J gene TRBJ2-3, with D perhaps matching TRBD2 (6 bases). The CDR3 length is 14 residues. Deletions cut 6 bases from V and 1 base from J, with 11 bases between. The germline CDR1 and CDR2 sequences are SGHTA and FQGNSA.

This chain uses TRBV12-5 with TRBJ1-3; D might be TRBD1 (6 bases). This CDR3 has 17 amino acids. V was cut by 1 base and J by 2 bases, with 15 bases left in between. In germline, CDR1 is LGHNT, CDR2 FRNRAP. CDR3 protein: CASGLAYSTGPGNTIYF. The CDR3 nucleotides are TGTGCTAGTGGTTTGGCTTATTCTACAGGGCCTGGAAACACCATATATTTT.

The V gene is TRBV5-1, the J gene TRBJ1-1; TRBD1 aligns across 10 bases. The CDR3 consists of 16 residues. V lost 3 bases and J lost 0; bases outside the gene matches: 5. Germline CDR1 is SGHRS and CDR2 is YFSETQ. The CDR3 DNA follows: TGCGCCAGCAGCTACGGGACAGGGGTCATGAACACTGAAGCTTTCTTT. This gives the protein CASSYGTGVMNTEAFF.

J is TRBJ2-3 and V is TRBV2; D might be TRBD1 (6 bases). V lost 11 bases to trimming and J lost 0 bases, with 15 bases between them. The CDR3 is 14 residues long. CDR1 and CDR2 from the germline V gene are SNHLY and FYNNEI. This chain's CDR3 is CASGQQGSTDTQYF. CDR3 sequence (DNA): TGTGCCTCCGGGCAACAGGGAAGCACAGATACGCAGTATTTT.

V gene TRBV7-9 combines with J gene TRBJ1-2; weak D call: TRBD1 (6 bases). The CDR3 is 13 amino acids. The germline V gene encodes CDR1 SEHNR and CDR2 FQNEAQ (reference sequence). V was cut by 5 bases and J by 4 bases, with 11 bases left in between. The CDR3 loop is CASSPTGPYGYTF. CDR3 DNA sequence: TGTGCCAGCAGCCCGACAGGACCCTATGGCTACACCTTC.

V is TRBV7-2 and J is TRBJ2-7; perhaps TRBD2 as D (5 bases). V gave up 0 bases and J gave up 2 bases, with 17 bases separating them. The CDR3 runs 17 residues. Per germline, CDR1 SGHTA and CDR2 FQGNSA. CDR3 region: CASSLASASFIPYEQYF. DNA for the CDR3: TGTGCCAGCAGCTTAGCTTCGGCTAGCTTCATACCCTACGAGCAGTACTTC.

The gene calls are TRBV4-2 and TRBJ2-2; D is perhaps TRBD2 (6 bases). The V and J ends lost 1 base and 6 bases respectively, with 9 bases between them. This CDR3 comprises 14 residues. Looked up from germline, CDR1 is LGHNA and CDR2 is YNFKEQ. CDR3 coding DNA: TGTGCCAGCAGCCAAGCTAGCGCCGCCGGGGAGCTGTTTTTT. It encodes CASSQASAAGELFF.

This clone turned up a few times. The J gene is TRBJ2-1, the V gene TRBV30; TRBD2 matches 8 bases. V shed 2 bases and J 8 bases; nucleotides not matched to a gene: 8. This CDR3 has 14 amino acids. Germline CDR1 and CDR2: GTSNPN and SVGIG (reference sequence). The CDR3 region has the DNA TGTGCCTGGAGTCGGACGGCGGGGGGTCATGAGCAGTTCTTC. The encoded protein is CAWSRTAGGHEQFF.

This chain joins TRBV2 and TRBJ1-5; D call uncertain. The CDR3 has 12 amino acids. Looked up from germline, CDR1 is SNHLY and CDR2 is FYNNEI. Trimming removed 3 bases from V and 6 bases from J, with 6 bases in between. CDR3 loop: CASSERLQPQHF. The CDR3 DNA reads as TGTGCCAGCAGTGAGCGCCTTCAGCCCCAGCATTTT. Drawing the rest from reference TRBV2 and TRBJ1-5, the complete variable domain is EPEVTQTPSHQVTQMGQEVILRCVPISNHLYFYWYRQILGQKVEFLVSFYNNEISEKSEIFDDQFSVERPDGSNFTLKIRSTKLEDSAMYFCASSERLQPQHFGDGTRLSIL.